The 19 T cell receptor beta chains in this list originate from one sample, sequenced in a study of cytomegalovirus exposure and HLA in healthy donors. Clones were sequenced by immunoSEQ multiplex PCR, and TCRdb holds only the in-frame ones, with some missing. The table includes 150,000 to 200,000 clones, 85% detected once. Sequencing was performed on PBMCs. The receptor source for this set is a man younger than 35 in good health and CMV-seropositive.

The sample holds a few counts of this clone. This CDR3 is CASSFAGKGYEQYF. The CDR3 DNA follows: TGCGCCAGCAGCTTCGCCGGGAAAGGCTACGAGCAGTACTTC. V and J are TRBV5-1 and TRBJ2-7, with a weak D call TRBD2 (5 bases). The germline V and J ends were trimmed by 2 bases and 3 bases, with 12 bases remaining between them. The CDR3 spans 14 residues. Per germline, CDR1 SGHRS and CDR2 YFSETQ.

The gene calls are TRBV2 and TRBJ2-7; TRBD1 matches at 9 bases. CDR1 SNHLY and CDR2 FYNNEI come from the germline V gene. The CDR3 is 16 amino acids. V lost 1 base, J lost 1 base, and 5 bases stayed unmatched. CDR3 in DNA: TGTGCCAGCAGTGAAGGGGACAGGGCCGTATCCTACGAGCAGTACTTC. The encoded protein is CASSEGDRAVSYEQYF. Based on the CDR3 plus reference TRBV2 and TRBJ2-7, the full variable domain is EPEVTQTPSHQVTQMGQEVILRCVPISNHLYFYWYRQILGQKVEFLVSFYNNEISEKSEIFDDQFSVERPDGSNFTLKIRSTKLEDSAMYFCASSEGDRAVSYEQYFGPGTRLTVT.

The CDR3 region has the DNA TGTGCCAGCAGCCCTAGCGGGAGGACCTACAATGAGCAGTTCTTC. Encoded protein: CASSPSGRTYNEQFF. This chain uses TRBV7-3 with TRBJ2-1; 11 bases map to TRBD2. Trimming removed 5 bases from V and 2 bases from J; junction bases left unmatched: 2. The CDR3 is 15 amino acids. Germline values: CDR1 SGHTA, CDR2 FQGTGA.

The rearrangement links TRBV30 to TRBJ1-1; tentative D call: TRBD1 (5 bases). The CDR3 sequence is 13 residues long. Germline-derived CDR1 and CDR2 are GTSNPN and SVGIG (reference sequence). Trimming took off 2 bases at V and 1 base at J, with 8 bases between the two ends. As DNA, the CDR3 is TGTGCCTGGAGTTCAGGGCAGAACACTGAAGCTTTCTTT. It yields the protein CAWSSGQNTEAFF.

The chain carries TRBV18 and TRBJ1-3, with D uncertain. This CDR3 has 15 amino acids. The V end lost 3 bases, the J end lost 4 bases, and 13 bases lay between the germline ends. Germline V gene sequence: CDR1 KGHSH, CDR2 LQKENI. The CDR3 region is CASSPYGLDGNTIYF. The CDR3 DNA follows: TGTGCCAGCTCACCTTATGGACTGGACGGAAACACCATATATTTT. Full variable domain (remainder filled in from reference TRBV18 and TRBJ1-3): NAGVMQNPRHLVRRRGQEARLRCSPMKGHSHVYWYRQLPEEGLKFMVYLQKENIIDESGMPKERFSAEFPKEGPSILRIQQVVRGDSAAYFCASSPYGLDGNTIYFGEGSWLTVV.

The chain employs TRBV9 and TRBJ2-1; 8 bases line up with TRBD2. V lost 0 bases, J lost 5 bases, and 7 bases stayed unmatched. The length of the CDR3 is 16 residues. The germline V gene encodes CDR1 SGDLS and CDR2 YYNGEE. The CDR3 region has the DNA TGTGCCAGCAGCGTAGCCCCGGGACTAGTCGACAATGAGCAGTTCTTC. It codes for CASSVAPGLVDNEQFF.

CDR3: CASSDGQGKNTEAFF. In nucleotides, the CDR3 is TGCGCCAGCAGCGACGGACAGGGGAAGAACACTGAAGCTTTCTTT. The rearrangement joins TRBV5-1 to TRBJ1-1; TRBD1 agrees at 9 bases. V gave up 4 bases and J gave up 1 base; unmatched junction bases: 5. Germline CDR1 SGHRS, CDR2 YFSETQ. CDR3 size: 15 residues.

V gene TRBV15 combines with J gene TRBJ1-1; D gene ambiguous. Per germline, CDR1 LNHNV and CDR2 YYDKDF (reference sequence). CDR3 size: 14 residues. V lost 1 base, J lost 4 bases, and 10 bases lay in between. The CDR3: CATSRGGVATEAFF. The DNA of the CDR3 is TGTGCCACCAGCAGAGGCGGGGTCGCCACTGAAGCTTTCTTT.

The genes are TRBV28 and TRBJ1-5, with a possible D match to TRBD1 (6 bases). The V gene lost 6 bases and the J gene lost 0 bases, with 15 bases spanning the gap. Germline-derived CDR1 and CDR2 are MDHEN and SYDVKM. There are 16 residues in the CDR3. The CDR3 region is CASSHLGHLSNQPQHF. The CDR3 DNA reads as TGTGCCAGCAGCCATCTGGGACACCTTAGCAATCAGCCCCAGCATTTT.

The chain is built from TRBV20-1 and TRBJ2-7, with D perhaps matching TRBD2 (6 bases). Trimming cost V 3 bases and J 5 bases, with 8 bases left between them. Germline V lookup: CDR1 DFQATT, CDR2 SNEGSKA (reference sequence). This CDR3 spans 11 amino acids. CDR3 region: CSARWGDEQYF. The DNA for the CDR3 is TGCAGTGCTAGGTGGGGGGACGAGCAGTACTTC.

The CDR3 sequence: CASSQDRAGSRGYTF. The CDR3 bases are TGTGCCAGCAGCCAAGATCGGGCAGGGTCGCGTGGCTACACCTTC. This chain links TRBV4-2 with TRBJ1-2, with D perhaps TRBD1 (5 bases). Germline V gene data show CDR1 as LGHNA and CDR2 as YNFKEQ. The length of the CDR3 is 15 residues. V was cut by 0 bases and J by 7 bases, with 15 bases left in between.

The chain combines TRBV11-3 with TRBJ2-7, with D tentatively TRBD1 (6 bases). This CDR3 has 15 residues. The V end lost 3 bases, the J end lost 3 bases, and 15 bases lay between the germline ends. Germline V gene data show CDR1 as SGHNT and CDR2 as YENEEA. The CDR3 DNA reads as TGTGCCAGCAGCTTGGTGGGACACCCAAGCTACGAGCAGTACTTC. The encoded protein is CASSLVGHPSYEQYF.

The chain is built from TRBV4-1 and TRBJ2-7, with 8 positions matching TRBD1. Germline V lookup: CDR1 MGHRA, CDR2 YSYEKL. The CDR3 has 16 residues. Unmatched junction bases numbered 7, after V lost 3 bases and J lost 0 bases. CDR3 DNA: TGCGCCAGCAGCCATGCAGGGGGCGGTTACTCCTACGAGCAGTACTTC. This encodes CASSHAGGGYSYEQYF.

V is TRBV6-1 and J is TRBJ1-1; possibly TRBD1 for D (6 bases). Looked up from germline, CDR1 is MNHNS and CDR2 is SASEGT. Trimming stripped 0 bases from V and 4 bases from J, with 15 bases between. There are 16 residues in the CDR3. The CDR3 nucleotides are TGTGCCAGCAGTGAAGCGCTTCTGGGAGGGGGCACTGAAGCTTTCTTT. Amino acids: CASSEALLGGGTEAFF.

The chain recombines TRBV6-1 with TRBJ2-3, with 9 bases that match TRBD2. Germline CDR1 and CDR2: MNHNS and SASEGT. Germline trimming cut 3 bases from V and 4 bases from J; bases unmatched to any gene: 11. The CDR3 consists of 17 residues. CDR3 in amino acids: CASSDGLAGAYSDTQYF. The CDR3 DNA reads TGTGCCAGCAGTGATGGGTTAGCGGGGGCCTACTCAGATACGCAGTATTTT.

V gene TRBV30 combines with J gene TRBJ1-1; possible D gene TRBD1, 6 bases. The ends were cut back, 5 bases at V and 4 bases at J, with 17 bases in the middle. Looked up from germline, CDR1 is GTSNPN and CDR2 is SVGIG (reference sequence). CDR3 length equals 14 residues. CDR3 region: CAWALGRGGTEAFF. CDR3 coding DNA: TGTGCCTGGGCCCTTGGAAGGGGGGGCACTGAAGCTTTCTTT. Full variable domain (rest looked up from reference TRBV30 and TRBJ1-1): SQTIHQWPATLVQPVGSPLSLECTVEGTSNPNLYWYRQAAGRGLQLLFYSVGIGQISSEVPQNLSASRPQDRQFILSSKKLLLSDSGFYLCAWALGRGGTEAFFGQGTRLTVV.

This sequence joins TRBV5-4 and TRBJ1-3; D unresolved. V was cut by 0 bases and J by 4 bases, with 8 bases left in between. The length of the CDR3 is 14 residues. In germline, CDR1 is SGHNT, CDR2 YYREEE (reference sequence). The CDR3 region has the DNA TGTGCCAGCAGCTTGGAGGCGGGAGGAAACACCATATATTTT. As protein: CASSLEAGGNTIYF.

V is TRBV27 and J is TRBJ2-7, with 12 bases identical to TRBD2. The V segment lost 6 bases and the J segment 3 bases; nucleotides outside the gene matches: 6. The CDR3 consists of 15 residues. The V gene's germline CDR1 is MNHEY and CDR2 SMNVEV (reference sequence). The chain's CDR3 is CASRLLAGGFYEQYF. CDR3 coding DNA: TGTGCCAGCAGGTTACTAGCGGGAGGTTTCTACGAGCAGTACTTC.

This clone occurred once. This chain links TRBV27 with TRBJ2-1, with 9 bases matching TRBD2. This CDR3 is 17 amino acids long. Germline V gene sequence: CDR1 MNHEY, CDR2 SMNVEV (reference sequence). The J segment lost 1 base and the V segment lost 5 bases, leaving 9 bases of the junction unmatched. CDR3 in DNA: TGTGCCAGCAGTGGCTACTTCCTAGCGGGGTCCTACAATGAGCAGTTCTTC. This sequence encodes CASSGYFLAGSYNEQFF.